Shown below are 17 T cell receptor beta chains from a single sample sequenced in a study of metastatic and nonmetastatic thyroid tumors. Using MiXCR, TCRdb re-called clones from the PCR reads. The data hold tens of thousands of clones, with 11% observed a single time. Patients had received no treatment of any kind before thyroid surgery. Sequencing was performed on blood. The receptors were gathered from a female donor with papillary thyroid cancer or a benign thyroid nodule (not recorded which). Some clones in this sample may be carry-over from other donors' samples.

This clone has at least ten counts. The rearrangement links TRBV6-4 to TRBJ2-3; 8 bases match TRBD1. V trimming: 4 bases; J trimming: 4 bases; junction bases outside the gene matches: 4. Germline V CDR1 and CDR2: MRHNA, SNTAGT. This CDR3 comprises 14 residues. The CDR3 DNA reads TGTGCCAGCAGTGGTGGACAGGGCGCAGATACGCAGTATTTT. Its protein is CASSGGQGADTQYF.

This clone was counted many times. The J gene is TRBJ2-5, the V gene TRBV28; TRBD1 might be the D (6 bases). With 10 bases removed from V and 2 bases from J, the gap between germline ends came to 14 bases. The CDR3 consists of 13 residues. Germline V gives CDR1 MDHEN, CDR2 SYDVKM. The CDR3 here is CATTRTAQETQYF. The DNA for the CDR3 is TGTGCCACCACACGGACAGCACAAGAGACCCAGTACTTC.

As to this clone: A single base separates this from a much larger clone, so it may be a read error. The J gene is TRBJ1-5, the V gene TRBV20-1; D gene unclear. There are 12 residues in the CDR3. With 4 bases removed from V and 6 bases from J, the gap between germline ends came to 10 bases. Germline loops: CDR1 DFQATT, CDR2 SNEGSKA (reference sequence). CDR3 loop: CSAMGRGQPQHF. The CDR3 DNA is TGCAGTGCTATGGGTAGAGGTCAGCCCCAGCATTTT.

This clone was detected many times. The chain is built from TRBV5-6 and TRBJ2-3, with D unresolved. The CDR3 covers 14 residues. Germline V gives CDR1 SGHDT, CDR2 YYEEEE. Trimming took 0 bases from V and 2 from J, leaving 7 bases between them. The CDR3 reads CASSLAPPTDTQYF. The DNA of the CDR3 is TGTGCCAGCAGCTTGGCGCCCCCCACAGATACGCAGTATTTT.

This clone occurred many times. This rearrangement joins TRBV3-1 to TRBJ2-7, with D possibly TRBD2 on 6 matching bases. The V gene lost 3 bases and the J gene lost 0 bases, with 9 bases spanning the gap. The CDR3 length is 14 residues. From germline, CDR1 is LGHDT and CDR2 YNNKEL (reference sequence). DNA of the CDR3: TGTGCCAGCAGCCATATCGGGGGCTCCTACGAGCAGTACTTC. Translation gives CASSHIGGSYEQYF.

Sample share makes this clone hyperexpanded. This sequence joins TRBV9 and TRBJ1-1; D remains ambiguous. In germline, CDR1 is SGDLS, CDR2 YYNGEE. The CDR3 totals 12 residues. V dropped 3 bases and J dropped 2 bases, with 5 bases sitting between them. As DNA, the CDR3 is TGTGCCAGCAGCGGATCAAACACTGAAGCTTTCTTT. This translates into CASSGSNTEAFF.

This clone was seen many times. This sequence joins TRBV7-2 and TRBJ1-1, with TRBD1 as a possible D gene (6 bases). Trimming pared 2 bases from V and 1 base from J, leaving 14 bases between. CDR1 is SGHTA, CDR2 FQGNSA, per germline. This CDR3 contains 16 residues. The CDR3 region has the DNA TGTGCCAGCAGCTTAATTCGCGACAGGCGGAACACTGAAGCTTTCTTT. Protein: CASSLIRDRRNTEAFF.

The chain is built from TRBV7-3 and TRBJ1-1; D is uncertain. This CDR3 is 14 amino acids long. V was pared by 1 base and J by 0 bases, with 6 bases between. Germline CDR1 and CDR2: SGHTA and FQGTGA. The CDR3 DNA reads as TGTGCCAGCAGCTTAATTGGCGTGAACACTGAAGCTTTCTTT. This sequence encodes CASSLIGVNTEAFF. Combining the CDR3 with reference TRBV7-3 and TRBJ1-1 gives the whole variable domain GAGVSQTPSNKVTEKGKYVELRCDPISGHTALYWYRQSLGQGPEFLIYFQGTGAADDSGLPNDRFFAVRPEGSVSTLKIQRTERGDSAVYLCASSLIGVNTEAFFGQGTRLTVV.

This clone came up many times. The chain recombines TRBV7-9 with TRBJ1-1; unclear D gene. Germline V gene lookup returns CDR1 SEHNR and CDR2 FQNEAQ (reference sequence). The CDR3 totals 14 residues. Between the trimmed V and J ends, which lost 5 bases and 4 bases, there was a span of 14 bases. As DNA, the CDR3 is TGTGCCAGCAGCCCTAGGGTCGGTCGCACTGAAGCTTTCTTT. Amino acids: CASSPRVGRTEAFF.

This chain connects TRBV6-1 to TRBJ2-7, with TRBD1 matching over 7 bases. Germline CDR1 is MNHNS and CDR2 is SASEGT. J lost 3 bases, V lost 2 bases, and 7 bases had no gene match. The CDR3 is 15 amino acids. The CDR3 is CASSEYVGGIYEQYF. The CDR3 DNA is TGTGCCAGCAGTGAATATGTAGGGGGCATCTACGAGCAGTACTTC.

This clone has at least ten counts. CDR3 DNA: TGTGCCAGCAGCTTAGGGCGCGGTCATAAGGGAGAGACCCAGTACTTC. Its protein is CASSLGRGHKGETQYF. The chain couples TRBV11-2 to TRBJ2-5, with no clear D. Trimming left V 1 base short and J 4 bases short, with 16 bases between. The CDR3 length is 16 residues. The germline CDR1 and CDR2 sequences are SGHAT and FQNNGV.

This clone was seen at least ten times. The V and J genes are TRBV5-1 and TRBJ2-1; weak D call: TRBD1 (6 bases). V lost 0 bases and J lost 5, with 12 bases in between. Germline V CDR1 and CDR2: SGHRS, YFSETQ. There are 15 residues in the CDR3. CDR3 amino acids: CASSLANRDNNEQFF. CDR3 nucleotides: TGCGCCAGCAGCTTGGCCAACAGGGACAACAATGAGCAGTTCTTC.

This clone has at least ten counts. The chain carries TRBV4-2 and TRBJ1-3; TRBD1 aligns across 8 bases. Per the germline V gene, CDR1 is LGHNA and CDR2 is YNFKEQ. The CDR3 spans 13 residues. The V gene end was trimmed by 1 base and the J gene end by 11 bases; junction bases not matched to a gene: 4. This CDR3 reads CASSQGRDRPIYF. In DNA, the CDR3 is TGTGCCAGCAGCCAAGGCCGGGACAGGCCCATATATTTT.

Ten or more counts support this clone. The chain has TRBV25-1 and TRBJ2-1; D may match TRBD1 or TRBD2 (5 bases each). Germline CDR1 and CDR2: MGHDK and SYGVNS. Trimming shortened V by 4 bases and J by 6 bases, and 13 bases separated the two germline ends. The CDR3 is 14 amino acids. The CDR3 nucleotides are TGTGCCAGCAGTGGGATCCGGGACCCCAATGAGCAGTTCTTC. Translated: CASSGIRDPNEQFF.

Ten or more counts support this clone. This chain connects TRBV6-1 to TRBJ2-7; 7 bases are shared with TRBD1. Unmatched junction bases numbered 11, after V lost 6 bases and J lost 3 bases. The CDR3 is made up of 15 amino acids. Per the germline V gene, CDR1 is MNHNS and CDR2 is SASEGT. DNA for the CDR3: TGTGCCAGCAGCCCAGAGGGGGCCCGGGGCTACGAGCAGTACTTC. Its translation is CASSPEGARGYEQYF.

This clone has at least ten counts. This may stem from a read error, because a much larger clone lies one nucleotide away. The sample holds other DNA sequences that translate to the same CDR3. The gene calls are TRBV20-1 and TRBJ1-1; maybe TRBD1 (5 bases). Per germline, CDR1 DFQATT and CDR2 SNEGSKA (reference sequence). The germline V and J ends were trimmed by 0 bases and 8 bases, with 13 bases remaining between them. The CDR3 totals 13 residues. This CDR3 is CSARDPTGTEAFF. For the CDR3, the DNA is TGCAGTGCTAGAGACCCGACCGGGACCGAAGCTTTCTTT.

This clone turned up a few times. The chain carries TRBV6-6 and TRBJ1-1; no reliable D call. V gave up 2 bases and J gave up 7 bases, with 14 bases separating them. The CDR3 contains 14 residues. Per germline, CDR1 MNHNY and CDR2 SVGAGI (reference sequence). As DNA, the CDR3 is TGTGCCAGCAGTTACGGCTCGGGTGGCGGTGAAGCTTTCTTT. The encoded protein is CASSYGSGGGEAFF.